The 5 T cell receptor beta chains listed next were all sequenced from one sample in a study of blood T cell repertoires in COVID-19. The protocol was immunoSEQ multiplex PCR, while the TCRdb copy is restricted to in-frame clones and leaves out a portion. Counted here are some 130,000 clones, roughly 84% occurring once; the ten biggest clones make up 12%. What was sequenced was peripheral blood. All receptors derive from a woman aged 25 to 39 who had recovered from COVID-19.

This clone was detected once. The rearrangement joins TRBV15 to TRBJ2-7; no firm D call. CDR3 length: 14 amino acids. V gave up 0 bases and J gave up 5 bases, with 11 bases separating them. In germline, CDR1 is LNHNV, CDR2 YYDKDF (reference sequence). The CDR3 is CATSRDNRPHEQYF. CDR3 coding DNA: TGTGCCACCAGCAGAGATAACAGACCCCACGAGCAGTACTTC.

The chain joins TRBV5-4 to TRBJ2-5; the match to TRBD2 covers 8 bases. The CDR3 length is 16 residues. V shed 2 bases and J 1 base; nucleotides not matched to a gene: 7. CDR1 and CDR2 from the germline V gene are SGHNT and YYREEE (reference sequence). This CDR3 reads CASSFSFREGQETQYF. The CDR3 DNA reads as TGTGCCAGCAGCTTTTCATTCCGGGAGGGCCAAGAGACCCAGTACTTC.

This chain links TRBV4-2 with TRBJ2-1, with D perhaps matching TRBD2 (6 bases). The ends were cut back, 0 bases at V and 1 base at J, with 10 bases in the middle. CDR1 and CDR2 (germline): LGHNA, YNFKEQ. The CDR3 is 16 residues long. In DNA, the CDR3 is TGTGCCAGCAGCCAAGAACAAGGACTATCCTACAATGAGCAGTTCTTC. This translates into CASSQEQGLSYNEQFF.

V and J are TRBV11-2 and TRBJ2-3; weak D call: TRBD1 (6 bases). The V gene's germline CDR1 is SGHAT and CDR2 FQNNGV. The CDR3 loop spans 16 amino acids. V was trimmed by 1 base and J by 5 bases, leaving 16 bases between them. CDR3 protein: CASSLGVRGVGDTQYF. Written as DNA, the CDR3 is TGTGCCAGCAGCTTAGGCGTCAGGGGAGTCGGAGATACGCAGTATTTT.

The count of this clone is one. This rearrangement joins TRBV27 to TRBJ2-1; 12 bases agree with TRBD2. The CDR3 totals 17 residues. From germline, CDR1 is MNHEY and CDR2 SMNVEV (reference sequence). Losses at the gene ends were 5 bases for V and 4 bases for J; bases not matched to a gene: 9. The CDR3 DNA is TGTGCCAGCAGTCTCCGGACTAGCGGGAACCGGTACAATGAGCAGTTCTTC. Translated, it gives CASSLRTSGNRYNEQFF.